Below are 14 T cell receptor beta chains sequenced from a single sample in a study of shared clonotypes between healthy human individuals. Sequencing used immunoSEQ multiplex PCR; TCRdb keeps in-frame clones, though not all of them. The profile shows 90,000 to 150,000 clones, more than 65% of them singletons. The material sequenced was memory CD8+ T cells sorted from blood. Noted subset: CD45RO+ cells pooled with CCR7-negative TemRA cells. These receptors came from a woman aged 25-40 years in good health.

V is TRBV25-1 and J is TRBJ2-3; D possibly corresponds to TRBD2 (6 bases). The CDR3 is 15 residues long. V was clipped by 4 bases and J by 2 bases, with 13 bases between them. Germline V gene sequence: CDR1 MGHDK, CDR2 SYGVNS. CDR3: CASSGLASDTDTQYF. The CDR3 DNA sequence: TGTGCCAGCAGTGGTCTAGCGAGTGACACAGATACGCAGTATTTT.

This chain joins TRBV15 and TRBJ2-5; D not resolved. The DNA matches TRBJ2-7 better at its end, which makes the J call doubtful. CDR3 length: 14 residues. Germline V lookup: CDR1 LNHNV, CDR2 YYDKDF (reference sequence). CDR3 region: CATSRDFYSAEQYF. The CDR3 nucleotides read TGTGCCACCAGCAGAGATTTCTATTCTGCCGAGCAGTACTTC.

The chain links TRBV6-1 to TRBJ2-7, with 10 bases fitting TRBD1. Trimming cost V 7 bases and J 9 bases; bases outside gene matches: 15. The length of the CDR3 is 15 residues. Germline V gene sequence: CDR1 MNHNS, CDR2 SASEGT. The CDR3 spells CASTRPRTGGLVQYF. As DNA, the CDR3 is TGTGCCAGCACCCGGCCCCGGACAGGGGGTTTGGTGCAGTACTTC.

The rearrangement joins TRBV6-4 to TRBJ2-6; a weak D match, TRBD1 (5 bases). This CDR3 has 14 residues. Germline V lookup: CDR1 MRHNA, CDR2 SNTAGT. Trimming pared 2 bases from V and 3 bases from J, leaving 5 bases between. The CDR3 reads CASSDRGGANVLTF. The CDR3 nucleotides read TGTGCCAGCAGTGACAGGGGTGGGGCCAACGTCCTGACTTTC.

The V and J genes are TRBV16 and TRBJ1-1, with D unclear. V lost 4 bases, J lost 10 bases, and 16 bases lay in between. The CDR3 extends over 13 amino acids. Germline V gene lookup returns CDR1 KGHSY and CDR2 FQNENV. The DNA of the CDR3 is TGTGCCAGCAGCCCTCCTGCAAGGCTCTCAGCTTTCTTT. As protein: CASSPPARLSAFF.

J is TRBJ2-3 and V is TRBV7-3; 7 positions agree with TRBD2. The V and J ends lost 5 bases and 4 bases, in that order; junction bases with no gene match: 12. This CDR3 has 16 residues. CDR1 and CDR2 from the germline V gene are SGHTA and FQGTGA. CDR3 protein: CASSPYGGLSSDTQYF. The CDR3 nucleotides read TGTGCCAGCAGCCCCTATGGGGGACTATCCTCAGATACGCAGTATTTT.

The chain links TRBV28 to TRBJ1-5; TRBD1 aligns across 11 bases. Per germline, CDR1 MDHEN and CDR2 SYDVKM. The CDR3 runs to 15 residues. The V and J ends lost 0 bases and 6 bases, in that order; junction bases with no gene match: 1. This chain's CDR3 is CASSLWGQGVQPQHF. The CDR3, as DNA: TGTGCCAGCAGTTTATGGGGACAGGGGGTTCAGCCCCAGCATTTT.

With respect to this clone: The same CDR3 also results from other DNA sequences found in this sample. This chain links TRBV6-5 with TRBJ1-1; TRBD1 might be the D (5 bases). CDR3 length: 13 amino acids. With 2 bases removed from V and 2 bases from J, the gap between germline ends came to 6 bases. Germline V gives CDR1 MNHEY, CDR2 SVGAGI. The CDR3 DNA follows: TGTGCCAGCAGTTACGACAGAAACACTGAAGCTTTCTTT. This gives the protein CASSYDRNTEAFF.

Concerning this clone: Other DNA variants within this sample encode the same CDR3. This CDR3 is CASSVGGTGELFF. In nucleotides, the CDR3 is TGTGCCAGCAGCGTGGGAGGTACCGGGGAGCTGTTTTTT. The V call is TRBV9, the J call TRBJ2-2; tentatively, D is TRBD2 (6 bases). In germline, CDR1 is SGDLS, CDR2 YYNGEE. The CDR3 has 13 amino acids. The V gene lost 2 bases and the J gene lost 5 bases, with 7 bases spanning the gap.

This clone has a handful of counts. The chain carries TRBV7-9 and TRBJ2-2, with D possibly being TRBD2 (5 bases). CDR1 is SEHNR, CDR2 FQNEAQ, per germline (reference sequence). This CDR3 has 14 amino acids. Trimming took off 5 bases at V and 2 bases at J, with 9 bases between the two ends. In DNA form, the CDR3 reads TGTGCCAGCAGCCGAGGGTCCAACACCGGGGAGCTGTTTTTT. Protein product: CASSRGSNTGELFF.

The gene calls are TRBV7-2 and TRBJ1-2; 7 bases are a match to TRBD1. The CDR3 contains 14 residues. Per germline, CDR1 SGHTA and CDR2 FQGNSA. Trimming removed 7 bases from V and 3 bases from J; junction bases left unmatched: 8. This chain's CDR3 is CASTRDRVDYGYTF. CDR3 coding DNA: TGTGCCAGCACCCGCGACAGGGTGGACTATGGCTACACCTTC.

The chain employs TRBV5-6 and TRBJ2-7; 9 bases are a match to TRBD1. V shed 4 bases, J shed 5 bases, and the junction held 7 bases outside the gene matches. This CDR3 has 14 residues. CDR1 is SGHDT, CDR2 YYEEEE, per germline. The DNA of the CDR3 is TGTGCCAGCAGCGAGGGACAGGGTTTACACGAGCAGTACTTC. Translation: CASSEGQGLHEQYF.

The V call is TRBV28, the J call TRBJ1-6, with D possibly matching TRBD1 (5 bases). CDR3 length equals 16 residues. Trimming left V 4 bases short and J 1 base short, with 11 bases between. Germline V CDR1 and CDR2: MDHEN, SYDVKM. The CDR3 protein is CASSSGQRSYNSPLHF. CDR3 nucleotide sequence: TGTGCCAGCAGTTCCGGACAAAGGTCCTATAATTCACCCCTCCACTTT.

The chain's CDR3 is CASSSSGTPGGEQFF. The CDR3 bases are TGTGCCAGTAGTTCCTCCGGGACTCCGGGTGGTGAGCAGTTCTTC. This chain uses TRBV19 with TRBJ2-1; D may be TRBD2 (6 bases). Germline-derived CDR1 and CDR2 are LNHDA and SQIVND (reference sequence). The V gene lost 5 bases and the J gene lost 9 bases, with 20 bases spanning the gap. This CDR3 contains 15 residues.